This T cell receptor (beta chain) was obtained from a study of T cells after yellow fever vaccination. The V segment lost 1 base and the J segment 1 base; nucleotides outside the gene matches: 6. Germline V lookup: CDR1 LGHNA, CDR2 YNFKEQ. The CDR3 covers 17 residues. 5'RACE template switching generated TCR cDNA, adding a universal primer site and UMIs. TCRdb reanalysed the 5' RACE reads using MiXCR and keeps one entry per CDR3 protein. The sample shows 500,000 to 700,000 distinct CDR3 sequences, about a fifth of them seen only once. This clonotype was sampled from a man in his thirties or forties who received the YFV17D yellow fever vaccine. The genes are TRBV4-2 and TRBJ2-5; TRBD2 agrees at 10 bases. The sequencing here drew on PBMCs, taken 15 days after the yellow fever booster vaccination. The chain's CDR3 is CASSQGALAGVQETQYF. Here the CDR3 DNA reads TGTGCCAGCAGCCAAGGGGCGCTAGCGGGAGTCCAAGAGACCCAGTACTTC.